Shown below are 9 T cell receptor beta chains from a single sample sequenced in a study of tissue T cells after allogeneic stem cell transplantation. TCRdb's copy holds only in-frame clones and misses some; the assay was immunoSEQ multiplex PCR. The repertoire holds 6,500 to 7,000 clones, around 46% seen once, with more than 3% in the top ten. Time point described: mouse harvest day 7 after allogeneic transplant. Tail vein injection delivered 10^7 T-cell-depleted bone marrow cells and 10^6 splenic CD5+ T cells. The sample consisted of gut tissue. Every receptor here comes from a female BALB/c mouse given C57BL/6 T cells with graft-versus-host disease after an allogeneic hematopoietic cell transplant.

Concerning this clone itself: Mouse gene names apply. Read data end 1 residue before the CDR3 end; the end is taken from the germline J gene. This chain uses TRBV26 with TRBJ1-3, with D possibly matching TRBD1 (6 bases). Deletions cut 4 bases from V and 0 bases from J, with 10 bases between. Germline CDR1 KGHPV, CDR2 FQNQEV (reference sequence). The CDR3 extends over 15 amino acids. CDR3 in amino acids: CASSPYRDSGNTLYF. Incomplete CDR3 DNA: TGTGCCAGCAGTCCTTACAGGGATTCTGGAAATACGCTCTAT.

With respect to this clone: Each gene name is a mouse one. The CDR3 region is CASSHSSGNTLYF. The covered CDR3 bases are TGTGCCAGCAGTCACAGTTCTGGAAATACGCTCTAT. The V gene is TRBV26, the J gene TRBJ1-3; D gene unclear. With the read ending 1 residue before the CDR3 end, the germline J gene is used to fill in that end. Trimming cost V 4 bases and J 0 bases, with 4 bases left between them. This CDR3 is built from 13 residues. The germline CDR1 and CDR2 sequences are KGHPV and FQNQEV (reference sequence).

This clone showed up just a few times. The germline and genes are mouse ones. Read sequence stops 1 residue before the CDR3 end, and the germline J gene provides the missing end. The rearrangement links TRBV3 to TRBJ2-5; no reliable D call. V was trimmed by 4 bases and J by 3 bases, leaving 5 bases between them. The germline V gene encodes CDR1 SNHLY and CDR2 FYNGKV (reference sequence). This CDR3 contains 12 residues. CDR3 DNA (partial): TGTGCCAGCAGCTCACAGCAAGACACCCAGTAC. As protein: CASSSQQDTQY. The full CDR3 is CASSSQQDTQYF. The full variable domain, its missing parts supplied by reference TRBV3 and TRBJ2-5, is GPKVLQIPSHQIIDMGQMVTLNCDPVSNHLYFYWYKQILGQQMEFLVNFYNGKVMEKSKLFKDQFSVERPDGSYFTLKIQPTALEDSAVYFCASSSQQDTQYFGPGTRLLVL.

Comments on this clone: Mouse gene names and germline throughout. The read finishes 1 residue shy of the CDR3 end, and the germline J gene is used to complete it. This chain uses TRBV13-2 with TRBJ2-7, with 12 bases that match TRBD2. V was pared by 0 bases and J by 6 bases, with 4 bases of the junction left unmatched. The CDR3 covers 15 residues. Germline CDR1 NNHNN, CDR2 SYGAGS (reference sequence). The CDR3 DNA, read in part, is TGTGCCAGCGGTGATGCAGGACTGGGGGGGGTTGAACAGTAC. Protein sequence: CASGDAGLGGVEQY. In full, the CDR3 is CASGDAGLGGVEQYF.

About this clone itself: Mouse gene names and germline throughout. The CDR3 goes on 1 residue after the read ends, and that part is filled in from the germline J gene. The V call is TRBV3, the J call TRBJ2-4, with D possibly matching TRBD1 (6 bases). The V and J ends lost 5 bases and 1 base respectively, with 7 bases between them. Germline assignment: CDR1 SNHLY and CDR2 FYNGKV (reference sequence). CDR3 length: 13 amino acids. CDR3 DNA, as far as it was read: TGTGCCAGCAGCCGACAGGGTCAAAACACCTTGTAC. Protein sequence: CASSRQGQNTLY. The whole CDR3 sequence reads CASSRQGQNTLYF.

Of note for this clone: The gene names given are mouse names. The read comes to an end 1 residue before the CDR3 does, leaving the germline J gene to fill in the end. J is TRBJ2-4 and V is TRBV23. The CDR3 has 14 residues. Germline values: CDR1 KGHTA, CDR2 FQNQQP. The CDR3 bases that were read are TGCTCCAGCAGTCCCCAACGGGGGAGGAACACCTTGTAC. Translation: CSSSPQRGRNTLY. The full CDR3 reads CSSSPQRGRNTLYF.

As to this clone: Gene names refer to mouse genes. The read terminates 1 residue ahead of where the CDR3 ends, so the germline J gene completes it. The J gene is TRBJ2-3, the V gene TRBV16; D is undetermined. The germline gives CDR1 SGHSA, CDR2 FRNQAP. V lost 3 bases and J 0 bases, leaving 7 bases between the germline ends. This CDR3 contains 14 residues. The part of the CDR3 DNA that was read is TGTGCAAGCAGCTTGACATCTAGTGCAGAAACGCTGTAT. This codes for CASSLTSSAETLY. In full, the CDR3 reads CASSLTSSAETLYF.

About this clone: Germline and genes here are mouse. The CDR3 end is not reached by the read, which stops 1 residue before it; the germline J gene fills it in. The J gene is TRBJ2-5, the V gene TRBV26, with 7 bases matching TRBD1. V shed 2 bases and J 6 bases; nucleotides not matched to a gene: 2. In germline, CDR1 is KGHPV, CDR2 FQNQEV (reference sequence). The length of the CDR3 is 13 residues. Partial CDR3 DNA: TGTGCCAGCAGTCTGAAACAGGGGGACACCCAGTAC. This sequence encodes CASSLKQGDTQY. The whole CDR3 reads CASSLKQGDTQYF.

Concerning this clone itself: Gene names and germline refer to mouse. The read ends 1 residue early relative to the CDR3; the germline J gene fills the gap. This rearrangement joins TRBV3 to TRBJ2-7, with 10 bases aligning to TRBD2. Germline V gene sequence: CDR1 SNHLY, CDR2 FYNGKV (reference sequence). The CDR3 sequence is 13 residues long. The V and J ends lost 6 bases and 3 bases, in that order; junction bases with no gene match: 2. CDR3 bases read: TGTGCCAGCAGGAGGACTGGGGGCTATGAACAGTAC. Protein sequence: CASRRTGGYEQY. The whole CDR3 is CASRRTGGYEQYF. Based on the CDR3 plus reference TRBV3 and TRBJ2-7, the full variable domain is GPKVLQIPSHQIIDMGQMVTLNCDPVSNHLYFYWYKQILGQQMEFLVNFYNGKVMEKSKLFKDQFSVERPDGSYFTLKIQPTALEDSAVYFCASRRTGGYEQYFGPGTRLTVL.